This TCR beta chain originates from a study of blood T cell repertoires in COVID-19. Looking at the study overall: T cells, B-cell-depleted T cells, or PBMCs supplied cDNA or gDNA.

TCRdb keeps only in-frame clones here, not all; method: immunoSEQ multiplex PCR. The table shows a few hundred thousand clones, with roughly 90% occurring only once. Germline lookup yields CDR1 SGHRS and CDR2 YFSETQ. This CDR3 is 14 amino acids long. The V end lost 1 base, the J end lost 2 bases, and 9 bases lay between the germline ends. The sample taken for sequencing was peripheral blood. The rearrangement uses TRBV5-1 and TRBJ1-1; weak D call: TRBD1 (6 bases). The sequence was collected from a man aged 25 to 45 with acute or convalescent COVID-19. The DNA of the CDR3 is TGCGCCAGCAGCTTGACAGGGAAAAACACTGAAGCTTTCTTT. Protein sequence: CASSLTGKNTEAFF.